The rows below give T cell receptor beta chains drawn from one sample of a study of T-cell memory formation after mild COVID-19. TCRdb re-called the 5' RACE reads through MiXCR, storing one row per CDR3 protein. In the table there are some 350,000 distinct CDR3 sequences, under 15% of which are singletons. Input material: PBMCs or a T cell subset sorted from them (not recorded which). The receptor set was obtained from a man aged 18 to 29 who had mild COVID-19 (a few samples of this study predate the infection). Cell type and time point are not known. The CDR3 runs from the conserved cysteine through the conserved F or W. D genes are given only for firm matches. Where a row states a size, it is once, few, many or the class of an expanded clone; other rows omit it.

clone size	V gene	D gene	J gene	CDR3 DNA	CDR3 protein
many	TRBV7-3	-	TRBJ2-7	TGTGCCAGCAGCTTAAGGGACGGCCCCTACGAGCAGTACTTC	CASSLRDGPYEQYF
-	TRBV20-1	-	TRBJ2-3	TGCAGTGCTAGAGATCTAACAGGCACAGATACGCAGTATTTT	CSARDLTGTDTQYF
few	TRBV6-5	-	TRBJ2-1	TGTGCCAGCAGTTACTCCAACTACAATGAGCAGTTCTTC	CASSYSNYNEQFF
-	TRBV12-3/TRBV12-4	-	TRBJ2-3	TGTGCCAGCGGTGGGGGCACAGATACGCAGTATTTT	CASGGGTDTQYF
few	TRBV4-1	TRBD2	TRBJ2-6	TGCGCCAGCAGCCCCCGCGGGAGGTCCTCTGGGGCCAACGTCCTGACTTTC	CASSPRGRSSGANVLTF
-	TRBV7-8	-	TRBJ2-3	TGTGCCAGCAGCTTTTCGGGACAAACCACAGATACGCAGTATTTT	CASSFSGQTTDTQYF
-	TRBV4-3	-	TRBJ2-3	TGCGCCAGCAGCCAAGGGTACAGGGCGGGGGGCACAGATACGCAGTATTTT	CASSQGYRAGGTDTQYF
-	TRBV19	-	TRBJ1-6	TGTGCCAGTAGTATAGGGACAGCCGATTCACCCCTCCACTTT	CASSIGTADSPLHF
-	TRBV6-2/TRBV6-3	-	TRBJ2-6	TGTGCCATGCGAGCCTCTGGGGCCAACGTCCTGACTTTC	CAMRASGANVLTF
few	TRBV19	-	TRBJ1-1	TGTGCCAGTAGTCGGACCAAGAACACTGAAGCTTTCTTT	CASSRTKNTEAFF
-	TRBV5-5	TRBD1	TRBJ2-3	TGTGCCAGCAGCTTCGACAGGGTACGAGGAGATACGCAGTATTTT	CASSFDRVRGDTQYF
-	TRBV3-1	-	TRBJ1-1	TGCGCCAGCAGCCAAAGGGGGGAAGCTTTCTTT	CASSQRGEAFF
-	TRBV7-2	-	TRBJ1-2	TGTGCCACCAACCTCGTAGGGGTTGACTATGGCTACACCTTC	CATNLVGVDYGYTF
many	TRBV5-1	-	TRBJ2-3	TGTGCCAGCAGCTTAGGACAGAGCACAGATACGCAGTATTTT	CASSLGQSTDTQYF
many	TRBV20-1	-	TRBJ1-5	TGCAGTGCCGGGGGCGGCAATCAGCCCCAGCATTTT	CSAGGGNQPQHF
few	TRBV5-1	TRBD2	TRBJ2-3	TGCGCCAGCAGCTTGACTAGCGGGGGGTTCACAGATACGCAGTATTTT	CASSLTSGGFTDTQYF
few	TRBV5-4	TRBD1	TRBJ1-4	TGTGCCAGCAGCCACGGCGGGACAGGGGATGAAAAACTGTTTTTT	CASSHGGTGDEKLFF
few	TRBV6-5	-	TRBJ2-7	TGTGCCAGCAGTTACGGGCTAGGTGAGCAGTACTTC	CASSYGLGEQYF
-	TRBV18	-	TRBJ2-5	TGTGCCAGCTCACACACCCTAGAGACCCAGTACTTC	CASSHTLETQYF
-	TRBV7-2	-	TRBJ2-2	TGTGCCAGCAGCTTAGGTCTCGCCGGGGAGCTGTTTTTT	CASSLGLAGELFF
-	TRBV20-1	TRBD2	TRBJ2-1	TGCAGTGCCTCACTCAGCGGGGCCCTCAATGAGCAGTTCTTC	CSASLSGALNEQFF
once	TRBV20-1	-	TRBJ2-3	TGCAGTGCTAGTAGGCGCACAGATACGCAGTATTTT	CSASRRTDTQYF
many	TRBV6-6	TRBD1	TRBJ2-3	TGTGCCAGCAGGCCGGGACAGGGCCACACAGATACGCAGTATTTT	CASRPGQGHTDTQYF
few	TRBV19	-	TRBJ1-6	TGTGCCAGTAGTATCCGGCGGGGTATAGGGAATTCACCCCTCCACTTT	CASSIRRGIGNSPLHF
-	TRBV18	-	TRBJ1-1	TGTGCCAGCTCCCTACAGGGCCCCAACACTGAAGCTTTCTTT	CASSLQGPNTEAFF
many	TRBV5-1	TRBD2	TRBJ2-1	TGCGCCAGCAGCGTGACTAGCGTCCGTGAGCAGTTCTTC	CASSVTSVREQFF
-	TRBV2	TRBD2	TRBJ2-7	TGTGCCAGCAGTCGACTAGCGGGGGGGCCGGGTGAGCAGTACTTC	CASSRLAGGPGEQYF
few	TRBV5-1	TRBD2	TRBJ2-3	TGCGCCAGCAGGGCCTTCAGCGGGGGGGCTGGAGATACGCAGTATTTT	CASRAFSGGAGDTQYF
few	TRBV5-1	TRBD2	TRBJ2-7	TGCGCCACCCGGAGGAGCAGCGGGGGGACCTACGAGCAGTACTTC	CATRRSSGGTYEQYF
many	TRBV4-2	-	TRBJ2-1	TGTGCCAGCAGCCAAGAGGGATCTACCTCCTACAATGAGCAGTTCTTC	CASSQEGSTSYNEQFF
many	TRBV4-3	-	TRBJ2-7	TGCGCCAGCAGCCCGCAGGCAGGAATATTCAACGAGCAGTACTTC	CASSPQAGIFNEQYF
few	TRBV7-2	TRBD1	TRBJ2-7	TGTGCCAGCAGCCCTACAGGGGGCAGATACGAGCAGTACTTC	CASSPTGGRYEQYF
-	TRBV5-1	-	TRBJ1-6	TGCGCCAGCAGCTTGGCGTGGCAGACTCTTTCACCCCTCCACTTT	CASSLAWQTLSPLHF
-	TRBV6-5	-	TRBJ2-5	TGTGCCAGCAGTTACGGCCGGGGGCAAAGGGAGACCCAGTACTTC	CASSYGRGQRETQYF
-	TRBV7-2	TRBD1	TRBJ2-1	TGTGCCAGCAGCTGGGACAGACCCTACAATGAGCAGTTCTTC	CASSWDRPYNEQFF
-	TRBV25-1	TRBD1	TRBJ1-2	TGTGCCAGCAGTGTGACAGGGGCCGGCTACACCTTC	CASSVTGAGYTF
many	TRBV12-3/TRBV12-4	TRBD2	TRBJ2-3	TGTGCCAGCAGCCAGGGACTAGCGGGGGGCACAGATACGCAGTATTTT	CASSQGLAGGTDTQYF
few	TRBV5-4	TRBD2	TRBJ2-5	TGTGCCAGCAGCTTGGCAGGGACTAGTGCCTCGGGAGAGACCCAGTACTTC	CASSLAGTSASGETQYF
few	TRBV24-1	-	TRBJ1-1	TGTGCCTCCACCACAGAAAATATGAACACTGAAGCTTTCTTT	CASTTENMNTEAFF
-	TRBV7-3	-	TRBJ2-1	TGTGCCAGCAGCCAAGGGGGTTCGGTTGAGCAGTTCTTC	CASSQGGSVEQFF
-	TRBV4-2	-	TRBJ2-7	TGTGCCAGCAGCCAAGGGGGGCAGGGGCGGGACGAGCAGTACTTC	CASSQGGQGRDEQYF
few	TRBV5-1	-	TRBJ2-6	TGCGCCAGCAGCGCCCGGACGCCTGGGGCCAACGTCCTGACTTTC	CASSARTPGANVLTF
-	TRBV19	TRBD1	TRBJ1-6	TGTGCCAGTAGTCCGAAGACAGGGTACTCACCCCTCCACTTT	CASSPKTGYSPLHF
few	TRBV28	-	TRBJ1-6	TGTGCCAGCAGTTCCGAGGGAGACAAGTCCTCACCCCTCCACTTT	CASSSEGDKSSPLHF
few	TRBV6-2/TRBV6-3	-	TRBJ1-2	TGTGCCAGCAGGGGTCCACCCCTCTATGGCTACACCTTC	CASRGPPLYGYTF
many	TRBV7-9	TRBD2	TRBJ2-1	TGTGCCAGCAGCTTAAACAACGGACTAGCGGGGGGGAATGAGCAGTTCTTC	CASSLNNGLAGGNEQFF
-	TRBV5-1	-	TRBJ2-7	TGCGCCAGCAGCTTGGCAGGACAGTACGAGCAGTACTTC	CASSLAGQYEQYF
few	TRBV11-2	-	TRBJ1-4	TGTGCCAGCAGCCTACTAGGACGTCCGGGGAATGAAAAACTGTTTTTT	CASSLLGRPGNEKLFF
few	TRBV5-6	-	TRBJ1-2	TGTGCCAGCAGCTTGGTCAGGGGACGGGGCTACACCTTC	CASSLVRGRGYTF
-	TRBV12-3/TRBV12-4	TRBD1	TRBJ1-6	TGTGCCAGCAGTATAGACAGGGGGCTTTCACCCCTCCACTTT	CASSIDRGLSPLHF
many	TRBV4-2	TRBD2	TRBJ2-3	TGTGCCAGCAGCCAAGATCAGGGACTAGGCGCAGATACGCAGTATTTT	CASSQDQGLGADTQYF
-	TRBV6-5	TRBD1	TRBJ1-4	TGTGCCAGCAGTAACAGGGGGGAAAAACTGTTTTTT	CASSNRGEKLFF
many	TRBV5-1	-	TRBJ1-1	TGCGCCAGCAGGGAGGGGGTGCCGAACACTGAAGCTTTCTTT	CASREGVPNTEAFF